This T cell receptor (beta chain) was documented in a study of tumor-infiltrating lymphocytes in oesophageal squamous cell carcinoma (TCRdb year 2016). As regards this clonotype: No antigen is known for it. Per-base qualities were not stored, and no clone one base away is much larger.

The library relied on PCR. The instrument was an Illumina HiSeq 2000. TCRdb reprocessing: public reads trimmed at Q25 with fastp, clones called with MiXCR, in-frame beta chains kept. Each CDR3 protein gets just one entry, which takes the most common genes and DNA from the rows behind it. For this sample there are 19,000 or so distinct CDR3 sequences; 30% to 50% appear just once. The ten largest clonotypes hold about 6.8% of the sample. V trim: 3 bases; J trim: 7 bases; unmatched bases: 3. Via the germline V gene, CDR1 is MNHNS and CDR2 SASEGT. Taken from cysteine to phenylalanine, the CDR3 has 15 residues. Just the 45-base CDR3 DNA is kept, in frame starting at base 1.

The sequencing input was blood. The TCR was taken from a male donor with esophageal squamous cell carcinoma. Here the chain combines TRBV6-1 and TRBJ2-1; 13 middle bases align to TRBD2. The DNA reads as follows: TGTGCCAGCAGTGAGGAGACTAGCGGGGGGAATGAGCAGTTCTTC. It is translated as CASSEETSGGNEQFF.